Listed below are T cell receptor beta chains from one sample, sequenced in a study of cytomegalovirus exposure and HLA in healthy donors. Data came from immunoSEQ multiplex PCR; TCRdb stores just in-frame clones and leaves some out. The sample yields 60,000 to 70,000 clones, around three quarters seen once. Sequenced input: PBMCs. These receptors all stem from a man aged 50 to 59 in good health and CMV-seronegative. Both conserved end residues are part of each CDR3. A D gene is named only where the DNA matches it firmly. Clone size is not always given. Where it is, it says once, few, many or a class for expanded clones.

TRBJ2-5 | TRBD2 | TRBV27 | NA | TGTGCCAGCAGTTTCTCCCGTAGCGGGAAAAGCGGGGAGACCCAGTACTTC | CASSFSRSGKSGETQYF
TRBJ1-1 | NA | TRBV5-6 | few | TGTGCCAGCAGCTTGTTATACGGGAACACTGAAGCTTTCTTT | CASSLLYGNTEAFF
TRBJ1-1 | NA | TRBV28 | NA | TGTGCCGGCAGCCTTCCTAGGAGGGGCGCGATGAACACTGAAGCTTTCTTT | CAGSLPRRGAMNTEAFF
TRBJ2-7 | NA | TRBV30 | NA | TGTGCCTGGAGTCGGCAGGGGACGAGGGAGCAGTACTTC | CAWSRQGTREQYF
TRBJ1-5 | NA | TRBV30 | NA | TGTGCCTGGAGCAGGGATGATCAGCCCCAGCATTTT | CAWSRDDQPQHF
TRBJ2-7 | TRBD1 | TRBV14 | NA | TGTGCCAGCAGCCAACAACAGGGGGAGAGACTGGTCGAGCAGTACTTC | CASSQQQGERLVEQYF
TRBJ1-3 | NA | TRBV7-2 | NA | TGTGCCAGCAGCCAGGGACTATCTGGAAACACCATATATTTT | CASSQGLSGNTIYF
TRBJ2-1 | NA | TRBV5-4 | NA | TGTGCCAGCAGTGACGGGACTTTGTACAATGAGCAGTTCTTC | CASSDGTLYNEQFF
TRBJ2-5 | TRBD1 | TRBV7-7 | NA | TGTGCTAGCAGTAGGGGGCGGCAGGGACGAGAGACCCAGTACTTC | CASSRGRQGRETQYF
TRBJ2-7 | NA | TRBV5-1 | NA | TGCGCCAGCAGCTTGGCCCAGGGATCCTACGAGCAGTACTTC | CASSLAQGSYEQYF
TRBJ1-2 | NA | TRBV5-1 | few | TGCGCCAGCAGTCGGTCAGGGGAGGGGTCTTATGGCTACACCTTC | CASSRSGEGSYGYTF
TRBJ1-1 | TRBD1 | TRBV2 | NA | TGTGCCAGCATTCTAGAAACAGGGGGAGGAACTGAAGCTTTCTTT | CASILETGGGTEAFF
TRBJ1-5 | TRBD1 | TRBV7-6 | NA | TGTGCCAGCAGCCCCGGGACAGGGAGCAATCAGCCCCAGCATTTT | CASSPGTGSNQPQHF
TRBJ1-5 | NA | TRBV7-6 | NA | TGTGCCAGCAGCACCCCGCCGGGAGAGGATTTT | CASSTPPGEDF
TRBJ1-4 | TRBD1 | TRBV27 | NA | TGTGCCAGCAGTTTAAATACAGGGGGCCAGGGAAAACTGTTTTTT | CASSLNTGGQGKLFF
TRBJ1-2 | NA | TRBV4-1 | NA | TGCGCCAGCAGCCAAGCCAGGAACTATGGCTACACCTTC | CASSQARNYGYTF
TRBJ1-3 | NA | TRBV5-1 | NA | TGCGCCAGCAGCTTGGTTGGGGCCTCGGGAAACACCATATATTTT | CASSLVGASGNTIYF
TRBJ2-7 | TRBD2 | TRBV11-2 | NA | TGTGCCAGCAGCCCCGCTAGCGGGGGGTTCAACGAGCAGTACTTC | CASSPASGGFNEQYF
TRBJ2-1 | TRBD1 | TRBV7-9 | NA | TGTGCCAGCAGCTTAGGACAGGGCTCAGCTCAGTTCTTC | CASSLGQGSAQFF
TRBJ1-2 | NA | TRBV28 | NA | TGTGCCAGCTCCCTTGGGGCCAGGGGATTAGGGGGCTACACCTTC | CASSLGARGLGGYTF
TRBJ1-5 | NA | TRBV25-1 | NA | TGTGCCAGCAGTGATAGTCAGGGTCTCAATCAGCCCCAGCATTTT | CASSDSQGLNQPQHF
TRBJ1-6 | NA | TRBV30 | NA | TGTGCCTGGAACCCGGACAGCCTTAATTCACCCCTCCACTTT | CAWNPDSLNSPLHF
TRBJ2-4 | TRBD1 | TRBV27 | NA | TGTGCCAGCAGCTCCGGTGGGACAGGGGTTTTCCTGTACTTC | CASSSGGTGVFLYF
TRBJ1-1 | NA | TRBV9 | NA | TGTGCCAGCAGCGATTACCAGGGGAGCACTGAAGCTTTCTTT | CASSDYQGSTEAFF
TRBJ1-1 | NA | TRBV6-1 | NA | TGTGCCAGCAGTGAGGAGTATACTGAAGCTTTCTTT | CASSEEYTEAFF
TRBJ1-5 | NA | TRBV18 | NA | TGTGCCAGCTCACCCGGTACGGGGCGCGGGGGCAATCAGCCCCAGCATTTT | CASSPGTGRGGNQPQHF
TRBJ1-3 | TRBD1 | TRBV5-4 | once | TGTGCCAGCAGCCCCCGCCCAGGGGGTGCTGGAAACACCATATATTTT | CASSPRPGGAGNTIYF
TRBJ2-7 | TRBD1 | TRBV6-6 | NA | TGTGCCAGCAGGCGACAGGGGGACGACTACGAGCAGTACTTC | CASRRQGDDYEQYF
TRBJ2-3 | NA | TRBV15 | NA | TGTGCCACCAGCAGGGGGGGTTCGGGGAATACGCAGTATTTT | CATSRGGSGNTQYF
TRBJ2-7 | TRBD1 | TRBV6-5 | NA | TGTGCCAGCAGTTACCTGGGGACAGGGTGGTACGAGCAGTACTTC | CASSYLGTGWYEQYF
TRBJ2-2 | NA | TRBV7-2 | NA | TGTGCCAGCAGCTCTGAGGGCACCGGGGAGCTGTTTTTT | CASSSEGTGELFF
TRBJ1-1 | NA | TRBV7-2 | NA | TGTGCCAGCAGCCCCCGCGCAGGGAACACTGAAGCTTTCTTT | CASSPRAGNTEAFF